A single sample gave rise to the 25 T cell receptor beta chains below, sequenced in a study of OX40 agonist ivuxolimab in advanced cancers. Sequencing used immunoSEQ multiplex PCR; TCRdb keeps in-frame clones, though not all of them. The data show about 80,000 clones, roughly 89% seen once. Here the sequenced sample was CD4+ or CD8+ T cells sorted from blood, taken in a trial of the OX40 agonist ivuxolimab. These receptors all stem from an adult with an advanced solid tumor such as melanoma, head and neck, liver or kidney cancer.

The chain links TRBV25-1 to TRBJ2-2, with D possibly called TRBD1 or TRBD2 (5 bases each). Trimming cost V 2 bases and J 5 bases, with 9 bases left between them. The V gene's germline CDR1 is MGHDK and CDR2 SYGVNS. The CDR3 covers 14 residues. The CDR3 DNA sequence: TGTGCCAGCAGTGAACGAGGGGAGACCGGGGAGCTGTTTTTT. It codes for CASSERGETGELFF.

In DNA form, the CDR3 reads TGTGCCTGGAGTGGGCTTCAAGAGGGTGGCTACACCTTC. As protein: CAWSGLQEGGYTF. The chain has TRBV30 and TRBJ1-2; D remains unclear. In germline, CDR1 is GTSNPN, CDR2 SVGIG (reference sequence). V was trimmed by 1 base and J by 7 bases, leaving 13 bases between them. CDR3 size: 13 residues. The full variable domain, with the rest looked up from reference TRBV30 and TRBJ1-2, is SQTIHQWPATLVQPVGSPLSLECTVEGTSNPNLYWYRQAAGRGLQLLFYSVGIGQISSEVPQNLSASRPQDRQFILSSKKLLLSDSGFYLCAWSGLQEGGYTFGSGTRLTVV.

The J gene is TRBJ1-1, the V gene TRBV5-1, with unresolved D. Germline CDR1 SGHRS, CDR2 YFSETQ. This CDR3 comprises 13 residues. The ends were cut back, 0 bases at V and 8 bases at J, with 11 bases in the middle. The CDR3 sequence is CASSLEGNQEAFF. CDR3 nucleotide sequence: TGCGCCAGCAGCTTGGAAGGCAATCAGGAAGCTTTCTTT.

The chain carries TRBV23-1 and TRBJ1-2, with 7 bases aligning to TRBD1. TRBV23-1 is noted as an ORF with a role that remains uncertain. Losses at the gene ends were 2 bases for V and 3 bases for J; bases not matched to a gene: 18. The CDR3 spans 19 residues. The CDR3 here is CASSQGQDNRDEPYYGYTF. The CDR3 coding sequence is TGCGCCAGCAGTCAAGGACAGGACAACAGGGACGAGCCCTACTATGGCTACACCTTC.

Only a few counts were recorded for this clone. The rearrangement uses TRBV30 and TRBJ1-1; D remains ambiguous. CDR3 length: 12 amino acids. Per the germline V gene, CDR1 is GTSNPN and CDR2 is SVGIG (reference sequence). Trimming stripped 5 bases from V and 2 bases from J, with 9 bases between. The CDR3 spells CAWSRVNTEAFF. DNA of the CDR3: TGTGCCTGGTCACGGGTAAACACTGAAGCTTTCTTT.

This clone has just a few counts. The chain recombines TRBV28 with TRBJ1-1; D call uncertain. Trimming removed 4 bases from V and 0 bases from J, with 6 bases in between. The CDR3 runs to 13 residues. Per the germline V gene, CDR1 is MDHEN and CDR2 is SYDVKM. CDR3 in amino acids: CASSWLMNTEAFF. The DNA for the CDR3 is TGTGCCAGCAGTTGGTTGATGAACACTGAAGCTTTCTTT.

The gene calls are TRBV19 and TRBJ2-5; possibly TRBD2 for D (6 bases). Trimming pared 10 bases from V and 2 bases from J, leaving 17 bases between. The CDR3 sequence is 14 residues long. Per the germline V gene, CDR1 is LNHDA and CDR2 is SQIVND (reference sequence). As DNA, the CDR3 is TGTGCCACCACTATGACTAGTAGTCAAGAGACCCAGTACTTC. Translation: CATTMTSSQETQYF.

The chain carries TRBV19 and TRBJ2-7, with 8 bases fitting TRBD1. With 1 base clipped from V and 5 bases from J, the junction kept 7 bases outside the gene matches. The CDR3 is made up of 15 amino acids. Germline-derived CDR1 and CDR2 are LNHDA and SQIVND (reference sequence). The CDR3 protein is CASSIAGQGFNEQYF. DNA for the CDR3: TGTGCCAGTAGTATAGCCGGACAGGGTTTTAACGAGCAGTACTTC.

V is TRBV6-1 and J is TRBJ2-2, with 14 bases that match TRBD2. Germline CDR1 MNHNS, CDR2 SASEGT. V dropped 8 bases and J dropped 8; count of bases not matched to a gene: 7. CDR3 size: 15 residues. DNA for the CDR3: TGTGCCAGCGGATCGACTAGCGGGGGGGTTGGGGAGCTGTTTTTT. Translated: CASGSTSGGVGELFF.

V is TRBV6-5 and J is TRBJ2-5; 8 positions match TRBD2. Germline loops: CDR1 MNHEY, CDR2 SVGAGI. V trimming: 6 bases; J trimming: 0 bases; junction bases outside the gene matches: 6. The CDR3 runs 15 residues. The DNA for the CDR3 is TGTGCCAGCAGAACTCAGCGGGGGAACCAAGAGACCCAGTACTTC. This translates into CASRTQRGNQETQYF.

This chain uses TRBV9 with TRBJ2-7; D is unclear. In germline, CDR1 is SGDLS, CDR2 YYNGEE. The CDR3 contains 15 residues. Trimming left V 3 bases short and J 4 bases short, with 17 bases between. In DNA form, the CDR3 reads TGTGCCAGCAGCGCCTCCTTTGGGTCCCAATACGAGCAGTACTTC. Amino acid sequence: CASSASFGSQYEQYF.

The chain employs TRBV29-1 and TRBJ2-1; D is perhaps TRBD2 (6 bases). With 7 bases removed from V and 0 bases from J, the gap between germline ends came to 10 bases. CDR3 length: 13 amino acids. Germline-derived CDR1 and CDR2 are SQVTM and ANQGSEA. CDR3 coding DNA: TGCAGCGGGGGACTCCGCTCCTACAATGAGCAGTTCTTC. Translation gives CSGGLRSYNEQFF.

J is TRBJ1-1 and V is TRBV5-1; no definite D call. Trimming pared 1 base from V and 2 bases from J, leaving 9 bases between. The length of the CDR3 is 14 residues. The germline V gene encodes CDR1 SGHRS and CDR2 YFSETQ. CDR3 sequence reads: CASSLSPQNTEAFF. The CDR3 DNA reads as TGCGCCAGCAGCTTGTCCCCTCAAAACACTGAAGCTTTCTTT.

The chain is built from TRBV5-4 and TRBJ2-5, with TRBD2 as a possible D gene (5 bases). This CDR3 spans 14 amino acids. V dropped 4 bases and J dropped 3 bases, with 13 bases sitting between them. Germline V CDR1 and CDR2: SGHNT, YYREEE (reference sequence). The DNA for the CDR3 is TGTGCCAGCAGCCCTGGGAGCCCCAAAGAGACCCAGTACTTC. This sequence encodes CASSPGSPKETQYF.

J is TRBJ2-1 and V is TRBV11-1; 10 bases are shared with TRBD2. Losses at the gene ends were 4 bases for V and 7 bases for J; bases not matched to a gene: 13. Germline loops: CDR1 SGHAT, CDR2 FQDESV (reference sequence). The CDR3 spans 17 residues. The CDR3 region is CASSYVPLTSGLNEQFF. In DNA form, the CDR3 reads TGTGCCAGCAGCTATGTACCCTTGACTAGCGGGTTGAATGAGCAGTTCTTC.

The chain uses TRBV14 and TRBJ2-7; 9 bases line up with TRBD1. The germline V gene encodes CDR1 SGHDN and CDR2 FVKESK. V was clipped by 3 bases and J by 2 bases; unmatched bases: 5. The CDR3 totals 15 residues. In DNA, the CDR3 is TGTGCCAGCAGCCAGGGACAGGGACGAACCTACGAGCAGTACTTC. Its protein is CASSQGQGRTYEQYF.

This clone was observed a single time. The chain has TRBV30 and TRBJ2-2, with D perhaps assigned TRBD1 or TRBD2 (5 bases each). Trimming removed 3 bases from V and 5 bases from J, with 7 bases in between. Germline V gives CDR1 GTSNPN, CDR2 SVGIG (reference sequence). The CDR3 has 12 amino acids. Here the CDR3 reads CAWRWGTGELFF. The CDR3 region has the DNA TGTGCCTGGAGGTGGGGGACCGGGGAGCTGTTTTTT.

The chain uses TRBV5-8 and TRBJ1-5; D remains ambiguous. Trimming took off 0 bases at V and 0 bases at J, with 7 bases between the two ends. Germline CDR1 SGHTS, CDR2 YDEGEE. The CDR3 is 15 amino acids. The CDR3 coding sequence is TGTGCCAGCAGCTTGGGCCAGATTAGCAATCAGCCCCAGCATTTT. It encodes CASSLGQISNQPQHF.

The chain is built from TRBV6-6 and TRBJ2-7, with 8 bases fitting TRBD2. The V gene end was trimmed by 5 bases and the J gene end by 2 bases; junction bases not matched to a gene: 11. Germline V gene lookup returns CDR1 MNHNY and CDR2 SVGAGI (reference sequence). The CDR3 loop spans 16 amino acids. The CDR3 coding sequence is TGTGCCAGCAGTCTGACTAGCGAACCCGTCCCCTACGAGCAGTACTTC. As protein: CASSLTSEPVPYEQYF.

The chain carries TRBV7-9 and TRBJ1-1; D gene ambiguous. Germline V gene lookup returns CDR1 SEHNR and CDR2 FQNEAQ (reference sequence). Trimming left V 5 bases short and J 2 bases short, with 12 bases between. The length of the CDR3 is 14 residues. CDR3 nucleotide sequence: TGTGCCAGCAGCCCTCAGGCAATTAACACTGAAGCTTTCTTT. As protein: CASSPQAINTEAFF.

The rearrangement uses TRBV7-6 and TRBJ2-3; 9 nucleotides line up with TRBD2. With V trimmed by 3 bases and J by 3 bases, 7 bases remained unmatched. CDR1 is SGHVS and CDR2 is FNYEAQ in the germline V gene. The CDR3 runs 16 residues. The CDR3 nucleotides are TGTGCCAGCAGCTTTACCGGGACTAGCCCAACAGATACGCAGTATTTT. The encoded protein is CASSFTGTSPTDTQYF.

The chain combines TRBV28 with TRBJ2-7; 10 bases align to TRBD1. This CDR3 spans 14 amino acids. Germline CDR1 and CDR2: MDHEN and SYDVKM. After removal of 11 bases from V and 5 bases from J, the junction contained 12 bases not matched to a gene. CDR3 amino acids: CAGSPGQGINEQYF. The CDR3 DNA reads as TGTGCCGGTTCACCGGGACAGGGGATCAACGAGCAGTACTTC.

The CDR3 region has the DNA TGTGCCAGCAGACCACGGGACAGGGTACTTTTCGAGCAGTACTTC. It yields the protein CASRPRDRVLFEQYF. This chain joins TRBV2 and TRBJ2-7; the match to TRBD1 covers 9 bases. The germline V gene encodes CDR1 SNHLY and CDR2 FYNNEI. V lost 6 bases, J lost 6 bases, and 12 bases stayed unmatched. This CDR3 comprises 15 residues.

The chain combines TRBV27 with TRBJ2-1; 12 bases match TRBD2. The CDR3 totals 14 residues. Germline-derived CDR1 and CDR2 are MNHEY and SMNVEV (reference sequence). Trimming removed 3 bases from V and 10 bases from J; junction bases left unmatched: 4. CDR3 DNA: TGTGCCAGCAGTTTTCTAGCGGGAGGGCCGGAGCAGTTCTTC. Protein sequence: CASSFLAGGPEQFF.

This clone was observed a single time. The rearrangement uses TRBV15 and TRBJ2-3, with 9 bases aligning to TRBD2. This CDR3 has 15 amino acids. J gave up 7 bases and V 3 bases, and 8 bases lay outside the gene matches. Germline lookup yields CDR1 LNHNV and CDR2 YYDKDF (reference sequence). The CDR3 protein is CATSSLAGGPNTQYF. Here the CDR3 DNA reads TGTGCCACCAGCAGTTTGGCGGGGGGGCCAAATACGCAGTATTTT. The whole variable domain, remainder taken from reference TRBV15 and TRBJ2-3, is DAMVIQNPRYQVTQFGKPVTLSCSQTLNHNVMYWYQQKSSQAPKLLFHYYDKDFNNEADTPDNFQSRRPNTSFCFLDIRSPGLGDTAMYLCATSSLAGGPNTQYFGPGTRLTVL.